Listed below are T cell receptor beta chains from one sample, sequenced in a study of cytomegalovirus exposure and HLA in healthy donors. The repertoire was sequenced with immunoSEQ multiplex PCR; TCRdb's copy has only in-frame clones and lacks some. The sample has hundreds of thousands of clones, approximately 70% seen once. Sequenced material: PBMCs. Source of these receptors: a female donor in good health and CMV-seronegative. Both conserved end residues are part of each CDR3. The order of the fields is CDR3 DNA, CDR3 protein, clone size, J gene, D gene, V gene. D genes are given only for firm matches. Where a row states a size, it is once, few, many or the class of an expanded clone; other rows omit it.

TGTGCCAGCAGGCAACAGGGAGATCAGCCCCAGCATTTT | CASRQQGDQPQHF | . | TRBJ1-5 | . | TRBV6-6
TGTGCCAGCAGCCAAGATTTAGTATCGGGCATTCAGTACTTC | CASSQDLVSGIQYF | once | TRBJ2-4 | . | TRBV14
TGTGCCAGCAGTGAAGTCTGGCAGGGGACCCCCTCTGGGGCCAACGTCCTGACTTTC | CASSEVWQGTPSGANVLTF | . | TRBJ2-6 | . | TRBV2
TGCGCCAGCAGGGCCGGGAGCCGCACAGATACGCAGTATTTT | CASRAGSRTDTQYF | . | TRBJ2-3 | . | TRBV5-1
TGTGCCAGCAGTGATCCTCGCTCTGGAAACACCATATATTTT | CASSDPRSGNTIYF | . | TRBJ1-3 | . | TRBV6-1
TGTGCCAGCAGCCAAAGCGGGGTCGGGCCAGATACGCAGTATTTT | CASSQSGVGPDTQYF | . | TRBJ2-3 | TRBD2 | TRBV6-4
TGTGCCAGCAGCTTAGTCGGCCCACTAGCGGGAGGGAACACCGGGGAGCTGTTTTTT | CASSLVGPLAGGNTGELFF | few | TRBJ2-2 | TRBD2 | TRBV7-6
TGTGCCAGCAGTTTAACTAAGCTCATGTACAATGAGCAGTTCTTC | CASSLTKLMYNEQFF | once | TRBJ2-1 | . | TRBV5-6
TGTGCCAGCAGTTTAAGGGAGACTGAAGCTTTCTTT | CASSLRETEAFF | few | TRBJ1-1 | . | TRBV28
TGTGCCAGCAGTGGTTACACAAACATTCAGTACTTC | CASSGYTNIQYF | . | TRBJ2-4 | . | TRBV2
TGTGCCAGCAGTTTATATCAGGGAAAAAACGAGCAGTACTTC | CASSLYQGKNEQYF | . | TRBJ2-7 | . | TRBV27
TGTGCCAGCAGCCCCCGGTCACTGGTCGAGCAGTACTTC | CASSPRSLVEQYF | . | TRBJ2-7 | . | TRBV5-5
TGTGCCAGCGCTTCCAATGCGGACACTGAAGCTTTCTTT | CASASNADTEAFF | . | TRBJ1-1 | . | TRBV18
TGTGCCAGCAGTAACCACCTTCTTCGCGGGAAGGGCGAGCAGTACTTC | CASSNHLLRGKGEQYF | . | TRBJ2-7 | . | TRBV6-6
TGCGCCAGCAGCACAGGGACAGCCGGGGTTGGGGAAAAACTGTTTTTT | CASSTGTAGVGEKLFF | . | TRBJ1-4 | TRBD1 | TRBV4-1
TGTGCCACCAGCGGCGGGACAGGGGATCTCAATGAGCAGTTCTTC | CATSGGTGDLNEQFF | . | TRBJ2-1 | TRBD1 | TRBV15
TGTGCCAGCAGCTTAACTAGCGGGAGGTACTCCTACGAGCAGTACTTC | CASSLTSGRYSYEQYF | once | TRBJ2-7 | TRBD2 | TRBV7-6
TGTGCCAGCACTATCGAGAGCTCTGGAAACACCATATATTTT | CASTIESSGNTIYF | . | TRBJ1-3 | . | TRBV2
TGTGCCAGCAGTTCCCCGAGCGGGCCTTCGGATGAGCAGTTCTTC | CASSSPSGPSDEQFF | . | TRBJ2-1 | . | TRBV28
TGCAGCGTCGGACAGAACACTGAAGCTTTCTTT | CSVGQNTEAFF | . | TRBJ1-1 | . | TRBV29-1
TGTGCCAGCAGGGGGACTAGCGGGACGGGAGAGCAGTACTTC | CASRGTSGTGEQYF | . | TRBJ2-7 | TRBD2 | TRBV2
TGCGCCAGCAGCGGTGCGGACAGAAATGAGCAGTTCTTC | CASSGADRNEQFF | . | TRBJ2-1 | . | TRBV5-1
TGTGCCTGGACAAGGGGCCTCACAGATACGCAGTATTTT | CAWTRGLTDTQYF | . | TRBJ2-3 | . | TRBV30
TGCGCCAGCAGCCAAGCAGGGCTGAACTATGGCTACACCTTC | CASSQAGLNYGYTF | few | TRBJ1-2 | . | TRBV4-1
TGTGCCAGCAGCTTATCGGGACAGGGGTCCCACGAGCAGTACTTC | CASSLSGQGSHEQYF | . | TRBJ2-7 | TRBD1 | TRBV7-3
TGTGCCAGCGGCCGAACGGAGGGAGAGACCCAGTACTTC | CASGRTEGETQYF | . | TRBJ2-5 | . | TRBV2
TGTGCCAGCAGTTACTTGGGGACACGGGCTGAAGCTTTCTTT | CASSYLGTRAEAFF | once | TRBJ1-1 | . | TRBV6-6
TGTGCCAGCAGCTTAGGGGATCCCACCTACGAGCAGTACTTC | CASSLGDPTYEQYF | few | TRBJ2-7 | . | TRBV5-6
TGTGCCAGCAGTGAAATTTTAACTAGCGGGAGGGATCGGCGGTACGAGCAGTACTTC | CASSEILTSGRDRRYEQYF | few | TRBJ2-7 | TRBD2 | TRBV6-1
TGTGCCAGCGGTTCGGGACAGACAATAAACAATCAGCCCCAGCATTTT | CASGSGQTINNQPQHF | . | TRBJ1-5 | TRBD1 | TRBV6-5
TGTGCCAGCAGCTGGAGGGACAGCTCCTACGAGCAGTACTTC | CASSWRDSSYEQYF | few | TRBJ2-7 | . | TRBV7-2
TGTGCCAGCAGCTCGGAACGGAGGGATGGCTACACCTTC | CASSSERRDGYTF | . | TRBJ1-2 | . | TRBV5-6
TGTGCCACCAGCAGAGAATTAGCGGGAGGGCCAAGCTACAATGAGCAGTTCTTC | CATSRELAGGPSYNEQFF | . | TRBJ2-1 | TRBD2 | TRBV15
TGTGCCAGCAGCTATGACGGGACAGTCGGTGGCTACACCTTC | CASSYDGTVGGYTF | . | TRBJ1-2 | TRBD1 | TRBV7-2
TGTGCCAGCAGCTCCCCTAGCGCGGGAGGTACTACGCAGTATTTT | CASSSPSAGGTTQYF | . | TRBJ2-3 | TRBD2 | TRBV11-3
TGTGCCAGCAGCGACGAGGTCGGCAGGGCAGATGGCTACACCTTC | CASSDEVGRADGYTF | . | TRBJ1-2 | . | TRBV7-2
TGTGCCAGCAGTTTATCCCGGACTAGCGGGAGCGGCAACGAGCAGTACTTC | CASSLSRTSGSGNEQYF | . | TRBJ2-7 | TRBD2 | TRBV27
TGTGCCAGCAGCTTTAGGTATGGGGAGGGCTCCTACGAGCAGTACTTC | CASSFRYGEGSYEQYF | few | TRBJ2-7 | TRBD2 | TRBV11-2
TGTGCCAGTAGTATAGGGTACGGGAACACTGAAGCTTTCTTT | CASSIGYGNTEAFF | . | TRBJ1-1 | . | TRBV19
TGCGCCAGCAGCCCCAGGGAGGTAGGCACAGATACGCAGTATTTT | CASSPREVGTDTQYF | . | TRBJ2-3 | . | TRBV5-1
TGTGCCAGCAGCGTAGATCCAGGGATGGAGCAGCCCCAGCATTTT | CASSVDPGMEQPQHF | . | TRBJ1-5 | . | TRBV9
TGTGCCAGCAAAGCGGGAGTAATTAGCACAGATACGCAGTATTTT | CASKAGVISTDTQYF | once | TRBJ2-3 | TRBD2 | TRBV6-1
TGTGCCAGCAGCGTGGAACAGGGGGCTAATGAAAAACTGTTTTTT | CASSVEQGANEKLFF | . | TRBJ1-4 | TRBD1 | TRBV7-9
TGTGCCAGCAGCTCCCCGGACAGCTACGAGCAGTACTTC | CASSSPDSYEQYF | . | TRBJ2-7 | . | TRBV13
TGCGCCAGCAGCCTATCCACAGGGCCCAACCAGCCCCAGCATTTT | CASSLSTGPNQPQHF | . | TRBJ1-5 | . | TRBV5-1
TGTGCCAGCAGTTTTGACCTGGCGGGAGAGACCCAGTACTTC | CASSFDLAGETQYF | . | TRBJ2-5 | . | TRBV7-9
TGCGCCAGCAGCTTGCTCAGGGATGAGCAGTTCTTC | CASSLLRDEQFF | . | TRBJ2-1 | . | TRBV5-1
TGTGCCAGCAGCTCGGGACTTCGTTCCGGGGAGCTGTTTTTT | CASSSGLRSGELFF | . | TRBJ2-2 | . | TRBV5-6
TGCGCCACCCCCGGAGGGGGCTCCCAGCATTTT | CATPGGGSQHF | . | TRBJ1-5 | TRBD1 | TRBV5-1
TGTGCCAGCAGCTCGGACACGAACACTGAAGCTTTCTTT | CASSSDTNTEAFF | . | TRBJ1-1 | . | TRBV7-3
TGTGCCATCAACCGGACCGGACACTATAGCAATCAGCCCCAGCATTTT | CAINRTGHYSNQPQHF | . | TRBJ1-5 | . | TRBV6-6
TGTGCCAGCAGCGCGGACATCTATGGCTACACCTTC | CASSADIYGYTF | few | TRBJ1-2 | . | TRBV5-5
TGCGCCAGCGGGGACAGGGACCACGAGCAGTACTTC | CASGDRDHEQYF | . | TRBJ2-7 | TRBD1 | TRBV5-1
TGTGCCAGCAGCTCATTAGCCGGGACAGGGGGCCTTGGCTACACCTTC | CASSSLAGTGGLGYTF | . | TRBJ1-2 | TRBD1 | TRBV11-2
TGTGCCAGCAGCCAAGAGGGGGGGGGCTACACCTTC | CASSQEGGGYTF | . | TRBJ1-2 | . | TRBV4-2
TGCGCCAGCAGCCAAGGGGTGGCGGGAATACTAATTAGCACAGATACGCAGTATTTT | CASSQGVAGILISTDTQYF | few | TRBJ2-3 | . | TRBV4-1